These 9 T cell receptor beta chains were sequenced from one sample in a study of cytomegalovirus exposure and HLA in healthy donors. PCR involved 60 Vbeta and 13 Jbeta primers. Profiling relied on immunoSEQ multiplex PCR, and the TCRdb table lists in-frame clones only, not all of them. There are some 180,000 clones in the sample; more than 65% occur only once, and roughly 2.5% lies in the top ten. The sample consisted of PBMCs. Receptors originate from a woman in her twenties or thirties in good health and CMV-seropositive.

This chain links TRBV2 with TRBJ2-2; 7 bases match TRBD2. Germline V CDR1 and CDR2: SNHLY, FYNNEI. The CDR3 is 13 amino acids. The trim removed 3 bases at V and 6 bases at J, leaving 1 base unmatched. CDR3 coding DNA: TGTGCCAGCAGTGACCGGGGGGCCGGGGAGCTGTTTTTT. Its protein product is CASSDRGAGELFF.

This chain uses TRBV4-3 with TRBJ2-7, with a tentative D call TRBD1 (6 bases). Germline CDR1 is LGHNA and CDR2 is YSLEER. CDR3 size: 16 residues. Trimming took off 2 bases at V and 3 bases at J, with 17 bases between the two ends. In nucleotides, the CDR3 is TGCGCCAGCAGCCAAAGTCTAACCGACAGGCGCTACGAGCAGTACTTC. Translation gives CASSQSLTDRRYEQYF.

The V call is TRBV11-2, the J call TRBJ2-1; 11 bases are a match to TRBD1. Trimming removed 5 bases from V and 5 bases from J; junction bases left unmatched: 14. Looked up from germline, CDR1 is SGHAT and CDR2 is FQNNGV. The CDR3 is made up of 18 amino acids. In nucleotides, the CDR3 is TGTGCCAGCAGCCGATACTACACCGGGACAGGGGGGAACAATGAGCAGTTCTTC. Encoded protein: CASSRYYTGTGGNNEQFF.

This chain connects TRBV6-5 to TRBJ1-2, with a weak D call TRBD1 (6 bases). Trimming took 5 bases from V and 4 from J, leaving 11 bases between them. Germline values: CDR1 MNHEY, CDR2 SVGAGI. This CDR3 has 13 residues. This chain's CDR3 is CASSPRDTYGYTF. The CDR3, as DNA: TGTGCCAGCAGTCCTCGGGACACCTATGGCTACACCTTC.

The chain recombines TRBV2 with TRBJ2-1; D remains ambiguous. The V end was cut by 6 bases, the J end by 6 bases, with 12 bases between. Germline-derived CDR1 and CDR2 are SNHLY and FYNNEI. CDR3 length equals 13 residues. CDR3 protein: CASSPGYRNEQFF. For the CDR3, the DNA is TGTGCCAGCAGCCCAGGATACCGCAATGAGCAGTTCTTC.

The chain joins TRBV9 to TRBJ1-1; a possible D gene is TRBD1 (5 bases). Per germline, CDR1 SGDLS and CDR2 YYNGEE. The CDR3 is 15 amino acids. V lost 4 bases, J lost 1 base, and 14 bases lay in between. The CDR3 sequence is CASSSHRRGNTEAFF. The CDR3 DNA is TGTGCCAGCAGCTCCCACAGGCGGGGGAACACTGAAGCTTTCTTT.

This clone was seen more than once but under ten times. This chain uses TRBV7-6 with TRBJ2-2, with TRBD2 matching 8 bases. With V trimmed by 0 bases and J by 5 bases, 11 bases remained unmatched. Per the germline V gene, CDR1 is SGHVS and CDR2 is FNYEAQ. The CDR3 covers 18 residues. CDR3 bases: TGTGCCAGCAGCTTAGCAAGTGGCAGCGGGGGTCGAACCGGGGAGCTGTTTTTT. This sequence encodes CASSLASGSGGRTGELFF.

The gene calls are TRBV18 and TRBJ2-7, with D possibly being TRBD1 (6 bases). Trimming pared 3 bases from V and 3 bases from J, leaving 9 bases between. This CDR3 spans 13 amino acids. Germline assignment: CDR1 KGHSH and CDR2 LQKENI. CDR3 DNA sequence: TGTGCCAGCTCACCGGGACACCGCTACGAGCAGTACTTC. This codes for CASSPGHRYEQYF.

The chain uses TRBV5-1 and TRBJ2-6; 7 bases align to TRBD2. This CDR3 region has 19 residues. Trimming removed 2 bases from V and 0 bases from J; junction bases left unmatched: 11. Germline CDR1 is SGHRS and CDR2 is YFSETQ. This CDR3 reads CASSFGGGRSDSGANVLTF. CDR3 nucleotides: TGCGCCAGCAGCTTTGGGGGGGGGAGGTCCGACTCTGGGGCCAACGTCCTGACTTTC.